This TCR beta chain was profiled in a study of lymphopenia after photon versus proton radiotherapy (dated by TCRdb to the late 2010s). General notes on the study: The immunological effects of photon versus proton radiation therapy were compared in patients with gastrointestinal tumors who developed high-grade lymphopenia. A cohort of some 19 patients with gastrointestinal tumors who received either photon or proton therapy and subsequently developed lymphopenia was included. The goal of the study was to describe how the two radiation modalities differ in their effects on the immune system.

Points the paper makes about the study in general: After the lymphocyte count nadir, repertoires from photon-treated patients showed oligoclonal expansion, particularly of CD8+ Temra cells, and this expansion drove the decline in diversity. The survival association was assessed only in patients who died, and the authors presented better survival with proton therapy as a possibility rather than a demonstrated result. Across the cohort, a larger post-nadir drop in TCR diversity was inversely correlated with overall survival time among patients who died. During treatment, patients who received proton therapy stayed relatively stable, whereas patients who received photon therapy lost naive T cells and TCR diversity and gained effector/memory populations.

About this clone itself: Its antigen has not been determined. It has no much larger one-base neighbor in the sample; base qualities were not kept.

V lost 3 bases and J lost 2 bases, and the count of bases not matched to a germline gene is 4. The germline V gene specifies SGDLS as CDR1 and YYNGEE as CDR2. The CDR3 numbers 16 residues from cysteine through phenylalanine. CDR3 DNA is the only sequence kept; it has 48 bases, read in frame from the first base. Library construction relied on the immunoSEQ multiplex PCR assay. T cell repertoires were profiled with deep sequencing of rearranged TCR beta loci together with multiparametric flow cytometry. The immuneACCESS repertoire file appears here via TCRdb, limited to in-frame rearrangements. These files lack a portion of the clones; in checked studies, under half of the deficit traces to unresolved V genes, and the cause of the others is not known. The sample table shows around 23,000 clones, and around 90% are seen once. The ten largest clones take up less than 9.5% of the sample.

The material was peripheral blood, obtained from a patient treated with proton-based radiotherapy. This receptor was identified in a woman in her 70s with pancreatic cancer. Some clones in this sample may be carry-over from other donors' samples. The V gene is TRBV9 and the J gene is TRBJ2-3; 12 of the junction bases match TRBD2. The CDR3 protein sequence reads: CASSGGTSGSTDTQYF. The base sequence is TGTGCCAGCAGCGGTGGGACTAGCGGGTCCACAGATACGCAGTATTTT. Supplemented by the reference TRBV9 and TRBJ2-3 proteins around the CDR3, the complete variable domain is DSGVTQTPKHLITATGQRVTLRCSPRSGDLSVYWYQQSLDQGLQFLIQYYNGEERAKGNILERFSAQQFPDLHSELNLSSLELGDSALYFCASSGGTSGSTDTQYFGPGTRLTVL.